This T cell receptor (beta chain) was recovered during a study of T cell repertoires in cytomegalovirus infection. Study in general: The study used recently identified HLA-C-restricted and well-studied HLA-B-restricted CMV epitopes. Indications of both CMV infection and matching HLA type were provided by public TCR beta signatures.

Overall study findings and caveats: HLA-C-restricted CMV clonotypes gave the most frequent clonotype in two of eight donors.

A single record per CDR3 protein comes from TCRdb applying MiXCR to the reads. The profile shows roughly 160,000 distinct CDR3 sequences, about a fifth of them singletons. The V segment lost 1 base and the J segment 7 bases; nucleotides outside the gene matches: 4. The CDR3 is made up of 15 amino acids. CDR1 MGHRA and CDR2 YSYEKL come from the germline V gene. Of note for this clonotype: Its antigen is unknown.

The clonotype was recovered from a human donor in good health (CMV status not recorded). Some clones in this sample may be carry-over from other donors' samples. The sample in question was CD8+ T cells from cultured PBMCs, obtained from culture after CMV antigen stimulation. The chain carries TRBV4-1 and TRBJ2-1; 10 bases fit TRBD2. CDR3: CASSQGSGGTNEQFF. The CDR3 bases are TGCGCCAGCAGCCAAGGTAGCGGGGGGACGAATGAGCAGTTCTTC.